Reported below is one T cell receptor (beta chain). A second 7 to 11 cycle PCR used barcoded and J-beta primers. There were at least 3 million CDR3-containing paired-end reads obtained from each sample. TCRdb ran MiXCR on the 5' RACE reads and lists one entry per CDR3 protein. This repertoire shows approximately 1.5 million distinct CDR3 sequences, roughly 43% found once; its top ten account for just over 4%. Trimming took 2 bases from V and 6 from J; bases not matched to a gene: 10. The CDR3 length is 16 residues. The germline gives CDR1 MGHRA, CDR2 YSYEKL. This specimen comes from a study of blood T cells in healthy people across ages.

The source material was blood. The chain recombines TRBV4-1 with TRBJ1-2; 9 bases are shared with TRBD1. The TCR comes from a woman between 18 and 30 years old in good health. The CDR3 nucleotides read TGCGCCAGCAGCCAACCCGGGACAGGGCTAAGGAATGGCTACACCTTC. Its protein product is CASSQPGTGLRNGYTF.